This T cell receptor beta chain was recorded in a study of blood T cells in healthy people across ages. The CDR3 has 12 residues. Trimming took 6 bases from V and 6 from J, leaving 9 bases between them. Germline-derived CDR1 and CDR2 are SGHTA and FQGNSA. This clonotype was detected many times. The antigen remains unidentified. Samples each yielded at least 5.5 micrograms of total RNA. A second PCR, run for about 6 to 11 cycles, used a sample-barcoded 5' primer plus a J-beta primer mix. Carrying 12 random nucleotides, a template-switch adaptor labeled each individual cDNA molecule. TCRdb redid the calling of the 5' RACE reads with MiXCR, one entry per CDR3 protein. This sample carries 1,800,000 or so distinct CDR3 sequences, 39% of them seen once, and the ten largest clones take 23%. Study-wide results and caveats: Per million T cells, TCR beta diversity dropped about linearly as age rose. With naive T cell percentage, TCR beta diversity showed a strong correlation.

The sample comprised blood. The gene calls are TRBV7-2 and TRBJ2-4; TRBD2 is a possible D gene (5 bases). The sequence derives from a human donor in good health. DNA for the CDR3: TGTGCCAGCAGATTCGAGGGAAACATTCAGTACTTC. As protein: CASRFEGNIQYF.